These 19 T cell receptor beta chains originate from one sample sequenced in a study of cytomegalovirus exposure and HLA in healthy donors. PCR primers comprised 60 Vbeta and 13 Jbeta primers. Produced via immunoSEQ multiplex PCR; TCRdb's table is partial and in-frame only. The data show around 94,000 clones, with over 65% seen just once and 10% to 13% held by the top ten. The material sequenced was PBMCs. The source is a human donor in good health.

The genes are TRBV9 and TRBJ1-4; 8 nucleotides align to TRBD1. The CDR3 has 17 residues. Germline V gene sequence: CDR1 SGDLS, CDR2 YYNGEE. V gave up 4 bases and J gave up 0 bases; unmatched junction bases: 8. CDR3 bases: TGTGCCAGCAGCCCTAGACAGGGGAGTACAACTAATGAAAAACTGTTTTTT. Translated, it gives CASSPRQGSTTNEKLFF. The full variable domain, completed using reference TRBV9 and TRBJ1-4, is DSGVTQTPKHLITATGQRVTLRCSPRSGDLSVYWYQQSLDQGLQFLIQYYNGEERAKGNILERFSAQQFPDLHSELNLSSLELGDSALYFCASSPRQGSTTNEKLFFGSGTQLSVL.

V is TRBV19 and J is TRBJ1-5; D call uncertain. Between the trimmed V and J ends, which lost 0 bases and 4 bases, there was a span of 16 bases. Germline CDR1 and CDR2: LNHDA and SQIVND (reference sequence). CDR3 length: 17 residues. The CDR3 nucleotides are TGTGCCAGTAGTATAGATCCTCGGGATCTACCAAATCAGCCCCAGCATTTT. This encodes CASSIDPRDLPNQPQHF.

This chain connects TRBV6-5 to TRBJ2-3, with D possibly being TRBD2 (5 bases). The CDR3 totals 14 residues. V dropped 4 bases and J dropped 1 base, with 9 bases sitting between them. CDR1 and CDR2 from the germline V gene are MNHEY and SVGAGI. In DNA, the CDR3 is TGTGCCAGCAGTTCCTGGACTGGCACAGATACGCAGTATTTT. This encodes CASSSWTGTDTQYF.

V gene TRBV15 combines with J gene TRBJ1-2; a weak D match, TRBD1 (6 bases). From germline, CDR1 is LNHNV and CDR2 YYDKDF (reference sequence). This CDR3 is 14 amino acids long. Deletions cut 0 bases from V and 9 bases from J, with 14 bases between. CDR3 DNA sequence: TGTGCCACCAGCAGAGATCGGCCGGGACAAAGCTACACCTTC. Its protein is CATSRDRPGQSYTF.

Turning to this clone: This sample also contains other DNA sequences that code for the same CDR3. V gene TRBV29-1 combines with J gene TRBJ2-7, with 8 bases identical to TRBD2. With 4 bases clipped from V and 7 bases from J, the junction kept 12 bases outside the gene matches. The CDR3 has 14 amino acids. Germline-derived CDR1 and CDR2 are SQVTM and ANQGSEA. CDR3 residues: CSVGSGTPGGEQYF. Here the CDR3 DNA reads TGCAGCGTTGGGTCCGGGACGCCGGGGGGGGAGCAGTACTTC.

The V call is TRBV7-9, the J call TRBJ2-3; tentative D call: TRBD1 (6 bases). Germline CDR1 reads SEHNR; CDR2 reads FQNEAQ (reference sequence). This CDR3 has 16 residues. The V end was cut by 2 bases, the J end by 2 bases, with 14 bases between. This chain's CDR3 is CASSLRGHSTTDTQYF. In DNA, the CDR3 is TGTGCCAGCAGCTTAAGGGGACACTCGACCACAGATACGCAGTATTTT.

This chain uses TRBV6-5 with TRBJ2-5; 7 positions match TRBD1. Judging by the DNA end, TRBJ2-7 fits better; the J call may be wrong. CDR3 size: 15 residues. Germline V gene data show CDR1 as MNHEY and CDR2 as SVGAGI. The CDR3 sequence: CASSSPGQSSYEQYF. DNA for the CDR3: TGTGCCAGCAGCTCACCGGGACAGAGCTCCTACGAGCAGTACTTC.

This rearrangement joins TRBV19 to TRBJ1-2; D might be TRBD1 (5 bases). The germline V and J ends were trimmed by 7 bases and 0 bases, with 15 bases remaining between them. Germline CDR1 is LNHDA and CDR2 is SQIVND (reference sequence). The CDR3 consists of 15 residues. DNA of the CDR3: TGTGCCAGTAATTACTGGCAGGGATCTAACTATGGCTACACCTTC. Its protein product is CASNYWQGSNYGYTF. Together with reference TRBV19 and TRBJ1-2, the CDR3 gives the full variable domain: DGGITQSPKYLFRKEGQNVTLSCEQNLNHDAMYWYRQDPGQGLRLIYYSQIVNDFQKGDIAEGYSVSREKKESFPLTVTSAQKNPTAFYLCASNYWQGSNYGYTFGSGTRLTVV.

The genes are TRBV19 and TRBJ2-5; 7 nucleotides agree with TRBD2. CDR3 length: 14 residues. The germline gives CDR1 LNHDA, CDR2 SQIVND (reference sequence). Trimming took 2 bases from V and 2 from J; bases not matched to a gene: 2. The CDR3 protein is CASSIWGGQETQYF. The CDR3 region has the DNA TGTGCCAGTAGTATATGGGGGGGACAAGAGACCCAGTACTTC.

The CDR3 reads CASSLGQGAYNEQFF. The CDR3 DNA sequence: TGTGCCAGCAGCTTAGGCCAGGGGGCCTACAATGAGCAGTTCTTC. The chain couples TRBV7-8 to TRBJ2-1, with TRBD1 identical over 7 bases. This CDR3 contains 15 residues. Germline V gene data show CDR1 as SGHVS and CDR2 as FQNEAQ. With V trimmed by 1 base and J by 2 bases, 2 bases remained unmatched.

The CDR3 DNA reads as TGCAGCGTTGAAGGCGTTCAGGGGGACACTGAAGCTTTCTTT. Its translation is CSVEGVQGDTEAFF. This chain links TRBV29-1 with TRBJ1-1; 7 bases match TRBD1. Germline V gene lookup returns CDR1 SQVTM and CDR2 ANQGSEA. The junction had 5 bases not matched to a gene; V was cut back by 1 base and J by 3 bases. This CDR3 comprises 14 residues.

J is TRBJ2-3 and V is TRBV28; 8 nucleotides match TRBD1. The V and J ends lost 5 bases and 3 bases, in that order; junction bases with no gene match: 4. The germline CDR1 and CDR2 sequences are MDHEN and SYDVKM. CDR3 length equals 14 residues. The chain's CDR3 is CASSRQGATDTQYF. In DNA, the CDR3 is TGTGCCAGCAGTAGGCAGGGGGCTACAGATACGCAGTATTTT. Drawing the rest from reference TRBV28 and TRBJ2-3, the complete variable domain is DVKVTQSSRYLVKRTGEKVFLECVQDMDHENMFWYRQDPGLGLRLIYFSYDVKMKEKGDIPEGYSVSREKKERFSLILESASTNQTSMYLCASSRQGATDTQYFGPGTRLTVL.

V is TRBV18 and J is TRBJ2-3, with TRBD2 identical over 11 bases. The CDR3 sequence is 18 residues long. CDR1 is KGHSH and CDR2 is LQKENI in the germline V gene. The V gene end was trimmed by 5 bases and the J gene end by 0 bases; junction bases not matched to a gene: 10. The CDR3: CASSTVSSGRTSTDTQYF. The CDR3 DNA reads as TGTGCCAGCTCAACCGTGTCTAGCGGGAGGACGAGCACAGATACGCAGTATTTT.

About this clone: At one boundary the junction diverges from the germline segment, which might be a read error. The chain combines TRBV7-9 with TRBJ2-3; TRBD2 matches at 8 bases. Per germline, CDR1 SEHNR and CDR2 FQNEAQ (reference sequence). CDR3 length equals 14 residues. DNA of the CDR3: TGTTCCAGCAGCTTGACGGGGGGGCTTGATACGCAGTATTTT. Protein: CSSSLTGGLDTQYF.

This chain uses TRBV15 with TRBJ2-7; 10 bases line up with TRBD1. Germline V gene sequence: CDR1 LNHNV, CDR2 YYDKDF (reference sequence). J gave up 4 bases and V 2 bases, and 5 bases lay outside the gene matches. This CDR3 contains 15 residues. The CDR3 here is CATSRTGTGVYEQYF. The CDR3 DNA reads TGTGCCACCAGCAGAACCGGGACAGGGGTTTACGAGCAGTACTTC.

This chain joins TRBV5-3 and TRBJ1-5, with a tentative D call TRBD1 (5 bases). TRBV5-3 is placed among ORFs of uncertain function. This CDR3 has 14 residues. With 6 bases removed from V and 4 bases from J, the gap between germline ends came to 14 bases. The CDR3 loop reads CARTRQGGNQPQHF. DNA for the CDR3: TGTGCCAGAACGAGGCAGGGTGGAAATCAGCCCCAGCATTTT.

The CDR3 is CSVGQVNTEAFF. CDR3 coding DNA: TGCAGCGTTGGACAGGTGAACACTGAAGCTTTCTTT. The rearrangement uses TRBV29-1 and TRBJ1-1, with D possibly being TRBD1 (6 bases). The V gene lost 4 bases and the J gene lost 0 bases, with 6 bases spanning the gap. CDR1 SQVTM and CDR2 ANQGSEA come from the germline V gene. The CDR3 covers 12 residues.

V usage is TRBV2 and J usage is TRBJ2-2; the D gene is possibly TRBD2 (6 bases). The V end lost 4 bases, the J end lost 4 bases, and 7 bases lay between the germline ends. Looked up from germline, CDR1 is SNHLY and CDR2 is FYNNEI. The CDR3 runs 13 residues. The CDR3 loop reads CASSVGSTGELFF. The DNA for the CDR3 is TGTGCCAGCAGTGTCGGGAGCACCGGGGAGCTGTTTTTT.

Only one count was recorded for this clone. The J gene is TRBJ2-2, the V gene TRBV7-9; 8 nucleotides align to TRBD1. The CDR3 has 16 residues. The V and J ends lost 5 bases and 5 bases, in that order; junction bases with no gene match: 10. Germline V gene data show CDR1 as SEHNR and CDR2 as FQNEAQ (reference sequence). The CDR3 nucleotides read TGTGCCAGCAGCCCTTGGACAGGGACGAGGACCGGGGAGCTGTTTTTT. Amino acids: CASSPWTGTRTGELFF.